The T cell receptor beta chain described here comes from a study of human T cells and chemical hapten exposure. About the study: Predominantly women, the patients had alopecia areata, totalis or universalis. The study's findings and limits: The study found that PT1 expanded TCR counts correlated positively with patch test score.

Single cDNA molecules in the library carried unique molecular identifiers attached during preparation. MiXCR, applied by TCRdb to the RACE reads, yields one record per CDR3 protein. The sample lists about 190,000 distinct CDR3 sequences, roughly a quarter occurring once. Regarding time point: patch test 3, about 24 weeks after DPC sensitization. Treatment reported: therapeutic diphenylcyclopropenone sensitization with weekly scalp DPC. Germline V gene sequence: CDR1 DFQATT, CDR2 SNEGSKA (reference sequence). The CDR3 is 15 residues long. J gave up 5 bases and V 2 bases, and 3 bases lay outside the gene matches. Comment on this clonotype: Its antigen is not known.

The TCR sequence derives from a middle-aged woman with alopecia areata. Some clones in this sample may be carry-over from other donors' samples. Sequenced material: whole blood, taken in connection with sensitization to the hapten diphenylcyclopropenone (DPC). The chain carries TRBV20-1 and TRBJ2-5, with 15 bases lining up with TRBD2. The CDR3 DNA is TGCAGTGCTAGATTCGGGACTAGCGGGGGGGAGACCCAGTACTTC. This encodes CSARFGTSGGETQYF.